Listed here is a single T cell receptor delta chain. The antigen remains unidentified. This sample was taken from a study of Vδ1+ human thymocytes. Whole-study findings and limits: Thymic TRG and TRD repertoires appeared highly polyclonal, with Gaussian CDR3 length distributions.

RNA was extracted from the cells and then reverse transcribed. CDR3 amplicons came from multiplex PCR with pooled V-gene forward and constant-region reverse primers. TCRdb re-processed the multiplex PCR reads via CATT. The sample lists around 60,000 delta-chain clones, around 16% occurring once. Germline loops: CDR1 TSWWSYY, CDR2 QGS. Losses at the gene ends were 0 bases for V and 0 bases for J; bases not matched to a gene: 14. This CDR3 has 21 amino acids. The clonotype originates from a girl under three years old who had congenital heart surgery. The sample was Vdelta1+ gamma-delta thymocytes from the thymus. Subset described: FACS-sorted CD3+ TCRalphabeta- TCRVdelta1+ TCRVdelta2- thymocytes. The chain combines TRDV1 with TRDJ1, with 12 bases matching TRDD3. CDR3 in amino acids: CALGELYSVLGDTTYTDKLIF. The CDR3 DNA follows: TGTGCTCTTGGGGAACTTTATTCCGTACTGGGGGATACCACGTACACCGATAAACTCATCTTT.